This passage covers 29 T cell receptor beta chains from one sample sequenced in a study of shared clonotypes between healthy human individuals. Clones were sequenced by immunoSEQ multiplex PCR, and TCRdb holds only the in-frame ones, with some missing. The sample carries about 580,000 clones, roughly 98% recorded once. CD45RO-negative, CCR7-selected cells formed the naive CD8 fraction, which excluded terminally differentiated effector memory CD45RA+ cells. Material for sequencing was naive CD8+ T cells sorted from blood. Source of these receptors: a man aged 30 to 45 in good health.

DNA for the CDR3: TGCAGCGTTGGTTCCGGTTCTGGCTACGAGCAGTACTTC. Translation gives CSVGSGSGYEQYF. The rearrangement joins TRBV29-1 to TRBJ2-7, with no clear D. Trimming removed 4 bases from V and 3 bases from J, with 13 bases in between. CDR3 length: 13 residues. CDR1 SQVTM and CDR2 ANQGSEA come from the germline V gene.

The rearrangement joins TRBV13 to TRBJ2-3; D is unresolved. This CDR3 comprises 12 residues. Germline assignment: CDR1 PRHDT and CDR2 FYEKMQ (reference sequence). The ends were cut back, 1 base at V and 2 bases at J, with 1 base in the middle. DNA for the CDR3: TGTGCCAGCAGCTTAGTCACAGATACGCAGTATTTT. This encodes CASSLVTDTQYF.

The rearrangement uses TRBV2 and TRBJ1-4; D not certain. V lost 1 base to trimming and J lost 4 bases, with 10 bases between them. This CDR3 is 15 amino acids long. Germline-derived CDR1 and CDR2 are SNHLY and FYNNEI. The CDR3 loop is CASSEDWGYNEKLFF. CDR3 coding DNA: TGTGCCAGCAGTGAAGATTGGGGATATAATGAAAAACTGTTTTTT.

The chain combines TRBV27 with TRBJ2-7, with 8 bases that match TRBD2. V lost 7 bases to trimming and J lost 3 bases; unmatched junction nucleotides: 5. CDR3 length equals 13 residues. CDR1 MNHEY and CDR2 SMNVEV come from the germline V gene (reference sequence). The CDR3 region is CASTGTRSYEQYF. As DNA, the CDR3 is TGTGCCAGCACCGGGACTAGAAGCTACGAGCAGTACTTC.

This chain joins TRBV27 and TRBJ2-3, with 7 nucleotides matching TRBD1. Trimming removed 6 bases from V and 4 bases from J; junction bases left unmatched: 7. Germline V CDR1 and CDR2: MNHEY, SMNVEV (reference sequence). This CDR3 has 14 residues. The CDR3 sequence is CASRTTGAPDTQYF. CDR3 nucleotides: TGTGCCAGCAGAACAACAGGGGCCCCAGATACGCAGTATTTT.

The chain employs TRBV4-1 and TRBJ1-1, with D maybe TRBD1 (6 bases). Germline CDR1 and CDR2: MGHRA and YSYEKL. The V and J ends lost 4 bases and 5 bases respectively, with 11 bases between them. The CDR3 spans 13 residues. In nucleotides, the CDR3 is TGCGCCAGCAGCCGTGGAACAGGGACTGAAGCTTTCTTT. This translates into CASSRGTGTEAFF.

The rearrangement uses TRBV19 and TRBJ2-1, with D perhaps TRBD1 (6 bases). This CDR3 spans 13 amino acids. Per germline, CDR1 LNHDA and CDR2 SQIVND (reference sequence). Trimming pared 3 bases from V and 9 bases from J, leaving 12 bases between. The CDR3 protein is CASSMPGGSEQFF. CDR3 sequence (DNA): TGTGCCAGTAGTATGCCTGGGGGCAGTGAGCAGTTCTTC.

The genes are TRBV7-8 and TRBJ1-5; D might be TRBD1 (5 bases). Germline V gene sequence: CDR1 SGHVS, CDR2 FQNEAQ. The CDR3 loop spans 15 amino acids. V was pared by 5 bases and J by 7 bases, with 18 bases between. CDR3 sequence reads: CASSRGMGGEQPQHF. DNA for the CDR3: TGTGCCAGCAGCAGAGGAATGGGGGGGGAGCAGCCCCAGCATTTT. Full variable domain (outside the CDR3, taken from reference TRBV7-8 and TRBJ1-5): GAGVSQSPRYKVAKRGQDVALRCDPISGHVSLFWYQQALGQGPEFLTYFQNEAQLDKSGLPSDRFFAERPEGSVSTLKIQRTQQEDSAVYLCASSRGMGGEQPQHFGDGTRLSIL.

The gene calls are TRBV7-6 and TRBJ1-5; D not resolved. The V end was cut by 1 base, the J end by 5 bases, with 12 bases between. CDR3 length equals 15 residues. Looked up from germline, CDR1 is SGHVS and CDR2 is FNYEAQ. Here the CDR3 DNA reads TGTGCCAGCAGCTTAGGGGTAGGGTTGGATCAGCCCCAGCATTTT. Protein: CASSLGVGLDQPQHF.

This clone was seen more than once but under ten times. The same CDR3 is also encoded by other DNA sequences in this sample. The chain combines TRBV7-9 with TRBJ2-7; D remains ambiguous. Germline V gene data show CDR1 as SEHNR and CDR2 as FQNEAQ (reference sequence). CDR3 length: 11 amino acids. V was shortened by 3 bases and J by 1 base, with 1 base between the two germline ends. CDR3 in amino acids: CASSFSYEQYF. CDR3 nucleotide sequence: TGTGCCAGCAGCTTTTCCTACGAGCAGTACTTC.

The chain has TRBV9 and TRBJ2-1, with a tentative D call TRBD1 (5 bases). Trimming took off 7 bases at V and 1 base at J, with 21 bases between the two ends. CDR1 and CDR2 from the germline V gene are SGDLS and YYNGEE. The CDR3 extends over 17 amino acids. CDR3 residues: CASLTKIPTGSYNEQFF. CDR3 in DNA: TGTGCCAGCTTAACGAAAATACCAACAGGTTCCTACAATGAGCAGTTCTTC.

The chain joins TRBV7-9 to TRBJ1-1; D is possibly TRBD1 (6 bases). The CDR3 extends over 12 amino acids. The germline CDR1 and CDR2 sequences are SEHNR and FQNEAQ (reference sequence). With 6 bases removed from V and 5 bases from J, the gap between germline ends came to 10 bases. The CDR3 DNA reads TGTGCCAGCAGTACTGGACAGACTGAAGCTTTCTTT. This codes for CASSTGQTEAFF.

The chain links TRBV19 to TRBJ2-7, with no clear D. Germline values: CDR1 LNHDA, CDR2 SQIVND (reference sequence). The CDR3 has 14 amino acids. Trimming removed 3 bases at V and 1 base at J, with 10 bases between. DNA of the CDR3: TGTGCCAGTAGTATTACTGGCAGGTCCTACGAGCAGTACTTC. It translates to CASSITGRSYEQYF. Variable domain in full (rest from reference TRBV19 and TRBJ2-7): DGGITQSPKYLFRKEGQNVTLSCEQNLNHDAMYWYRQDPGQGLRLIYYSQIVNDFQKGDIAEGYSVSREKKESFPLTVTSAQKNPTAFYLCASSITGRSYEQYFGPGTRLTVT.

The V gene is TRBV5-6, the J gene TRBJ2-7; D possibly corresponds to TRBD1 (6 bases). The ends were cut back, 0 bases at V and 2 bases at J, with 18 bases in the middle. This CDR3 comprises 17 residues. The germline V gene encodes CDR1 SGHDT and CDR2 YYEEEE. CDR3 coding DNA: TGTGCCAGCAGCTTGGGCCTCATCGGGACAAAAACCTACGAGCAGTACTTC. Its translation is CASSLGLIGTKTYEQYF.

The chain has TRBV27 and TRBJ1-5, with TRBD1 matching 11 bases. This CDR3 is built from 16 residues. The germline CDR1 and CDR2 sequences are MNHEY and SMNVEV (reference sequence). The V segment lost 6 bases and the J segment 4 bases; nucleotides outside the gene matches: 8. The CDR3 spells CASRPGQGGRNQPQHF. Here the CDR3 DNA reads TGTGCCAGCAGGCCGGGACAGGGGGGGAGGAATCAGCCCCAGCATTTT.

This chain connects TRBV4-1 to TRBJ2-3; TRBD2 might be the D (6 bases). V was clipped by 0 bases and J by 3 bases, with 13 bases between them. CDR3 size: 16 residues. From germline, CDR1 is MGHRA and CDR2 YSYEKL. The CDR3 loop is CASSQDHEGRTDTQYF. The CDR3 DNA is TGCGCCAGCAGCCAAGATCACGAGGGGAGGACAGATACGCAGTATTTT.

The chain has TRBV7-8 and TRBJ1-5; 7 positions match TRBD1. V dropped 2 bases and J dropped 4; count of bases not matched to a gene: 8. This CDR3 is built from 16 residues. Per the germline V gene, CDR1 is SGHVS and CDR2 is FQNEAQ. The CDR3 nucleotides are TGTGCCAGCAGCTTATTTGGACAGGCGGGAAATCAGCCCCAGCATTTT. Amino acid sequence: CASSLFGQAGNQPQHF.

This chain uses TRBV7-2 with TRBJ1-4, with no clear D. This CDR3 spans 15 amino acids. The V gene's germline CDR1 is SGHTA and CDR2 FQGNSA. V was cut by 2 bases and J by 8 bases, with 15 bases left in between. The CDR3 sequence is CASSLRGPGREKLFF. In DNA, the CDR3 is TGTGCCAGCAGCTTACGAGGTCCTGGGCGAGAAAAACTGTTTTTT. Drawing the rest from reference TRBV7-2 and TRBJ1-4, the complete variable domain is GAGVSQSPSNKVTEKGKDVELRCDPISGHTALYWYRQSLGQGLEFLIYFQGNSAPDKSGLPSDRFSAERTGGSVSTLTIQRTQQEDSAVYLCASSLRGPGREKLFFGSGTQLSVL.

The CDR3 protein is CASGTAGGGYEQYF. The CDR3 DNA is TGTGCCAGCGGGACAGCGGGGGGGGGCTACGAGCAGTACTTC. V usage is TRBV27 and J usage is TRBJ2-7, with TRBD2 identical over 10 bases. The J segment lost 3 bases and the V segment lost 8 bases, leaving 7 bases of the junction unmatched. This CDR3 has 14 amino acids. Germline V lookup: CDR1 MNHEY, CDR2 SMNVEV (reference sequence).

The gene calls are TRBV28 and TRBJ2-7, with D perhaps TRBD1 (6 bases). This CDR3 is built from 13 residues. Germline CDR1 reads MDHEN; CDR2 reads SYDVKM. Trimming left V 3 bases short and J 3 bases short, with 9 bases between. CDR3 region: CASSLGASYEQYF. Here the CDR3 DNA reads TGTGCCAGCAGTTTGGGGGCAAGCTACGAGCAGTACTTC. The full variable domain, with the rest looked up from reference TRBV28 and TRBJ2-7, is DVKVTQSSRYLVKRTGEKVFLECVQDMDHENMFWYRQDPGLGLRLIYFSYDVKMKEKGDIPEGYSVSREKKERFSLILESASTNQTSMYLCASSLGASYEQYFGPGTRLTVT.

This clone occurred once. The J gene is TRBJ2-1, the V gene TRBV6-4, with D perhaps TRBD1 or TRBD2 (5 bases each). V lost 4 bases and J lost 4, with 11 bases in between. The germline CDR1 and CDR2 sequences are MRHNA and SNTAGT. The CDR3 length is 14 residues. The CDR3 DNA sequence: TGTGCCAGCAGTGTGTGGGACGGATACAATGAGCAGTTCTTC. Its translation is CASSVWDGYNEQFF.

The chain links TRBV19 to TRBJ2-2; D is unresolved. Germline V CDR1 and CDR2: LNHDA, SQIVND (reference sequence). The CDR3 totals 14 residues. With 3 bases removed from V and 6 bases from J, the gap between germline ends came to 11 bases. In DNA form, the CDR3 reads TGTGCCAGTAGTATGAGTCGGATCGCCGGGGAGCTGTTTTTT. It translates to CASSMSRIAGELFF.

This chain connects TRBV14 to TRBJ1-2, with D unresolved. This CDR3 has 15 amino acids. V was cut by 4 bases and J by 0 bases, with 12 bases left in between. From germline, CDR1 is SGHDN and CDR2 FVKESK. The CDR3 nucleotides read TGTGCCAGCAGCCCGTATCCAGCCCCTAACTATGGCTACACCTTC. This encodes CASSPYPAPNYGYTF. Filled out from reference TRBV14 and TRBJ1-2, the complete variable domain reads EAGVTQFPSHSVIEKGQTVTLRCDPISGHDNLYWYRRVMGKEIKFLLHFVKESKQDESGMPNNRFLAERTGGTYSTLKVQPAELEDSGVYFCASSPYPAPNYGYTFGSGTRLTVV.

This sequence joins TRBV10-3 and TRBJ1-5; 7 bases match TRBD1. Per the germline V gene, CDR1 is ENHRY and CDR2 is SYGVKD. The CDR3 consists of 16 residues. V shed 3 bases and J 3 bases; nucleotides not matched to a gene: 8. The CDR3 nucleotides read TGTGCCATCAGTGATCCGCCGGGACAGCCCAATCAGCCCCAGCATTTT. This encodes CAISDPPGQPNQPQHF.

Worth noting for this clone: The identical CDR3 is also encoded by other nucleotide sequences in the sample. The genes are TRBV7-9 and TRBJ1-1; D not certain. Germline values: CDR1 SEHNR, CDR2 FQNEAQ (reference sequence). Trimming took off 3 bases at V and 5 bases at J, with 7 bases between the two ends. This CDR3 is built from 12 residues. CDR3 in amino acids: CASSLRGTEAFF. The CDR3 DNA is TGTGCCAGCAGCTTGCGGGGAACTGAAGCTTTCTTT.

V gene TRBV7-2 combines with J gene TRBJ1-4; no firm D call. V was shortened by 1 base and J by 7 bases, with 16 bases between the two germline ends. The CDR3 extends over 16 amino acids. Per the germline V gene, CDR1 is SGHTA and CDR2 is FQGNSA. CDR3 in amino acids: CASSLEGGPSGEKLFF. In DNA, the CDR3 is TGTGCCAGCAGCTTAGAAGGCGGGCCCAGTGGTGAAAAACTGTTTTTT.

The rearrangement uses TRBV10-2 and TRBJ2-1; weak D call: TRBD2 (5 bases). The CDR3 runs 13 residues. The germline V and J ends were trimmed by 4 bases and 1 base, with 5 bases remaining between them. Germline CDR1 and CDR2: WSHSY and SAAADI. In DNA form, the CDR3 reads TGCGCCAGCAGTGCGGGGTCCTACAATGAGCAGTTCTTC. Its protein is CASSAGSYNEQFF.

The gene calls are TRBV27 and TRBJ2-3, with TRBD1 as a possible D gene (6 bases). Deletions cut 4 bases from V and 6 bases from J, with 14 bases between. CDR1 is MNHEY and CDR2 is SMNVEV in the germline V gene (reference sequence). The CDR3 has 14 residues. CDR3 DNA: TGTGCCAGCAGTTATCGTTGGACAGCGGATACGCAGTATTTT. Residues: CASSYRWTADTQYF.

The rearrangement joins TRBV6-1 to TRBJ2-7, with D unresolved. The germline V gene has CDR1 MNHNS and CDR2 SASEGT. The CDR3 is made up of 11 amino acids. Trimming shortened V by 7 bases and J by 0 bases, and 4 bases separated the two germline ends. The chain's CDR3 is CASIGSYEQYF. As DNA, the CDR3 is TGTGCCAGCATTGGCTCCTACGAGCAGTACTTC.